These 14 T cell receptor beta chains share one sample of origin, sequenced in a study of cytomegalovirus exposure and HLA in healthy donors (dated by TCRdb to about 2017). The library was generated by the immunoSEQ multiplex PCR assay. The multiplex PCR relied on a mix of 60 forward primers for TCR Vbeta segments and 13 reverse primers for TCR Jbeta segments. TCRdb obtained this table from immuneACCESS and retained in-frame rearrangements with V and J assigned. These tables miss some clones; where compared with another copy, unresolved V genes account for less than half of the shortfall, and the remainder is unexplained. Within this sample are approximately 140,000 clones, with around 72% of them counted one time only. Over 1.5% of the sample rests with the top ten. Sequencing input: PBMCs. The receptors here all came from a woman aged 40 to 49 in good health and CMV-seronegative.

V gene TRBV28 combines with J gene TRBJ2-1, with 7 bases fitting TRBD2. The CDR3 extends over 15 amino acids. Losses at the gene ends were 6 bases for V and 4 bases for J; bases not matched to a gene: 9. Germline CDR1 reads MDHEN; CDR2 reads SYDVKM. For the CDR3, the DNA is TGTGCCAGCAGGGGAACGGGAGGAAGGTACAATGAGCAGTTCTTC. It specifies CASRGTGGRYNEQFF. Full variable domain (rest looked up from reference TRBV28 and TRBJ2-1): DVKVTQSSRYLVKRTGEKVFLECVQDMDHENMFWYRQDPGLGLRLIYFSYDVKMKEKGDIPEGYSVSREKKERFSLILESASTNQTSMYLCASRGTGGRYNEQFFGPGTRLTVL.

This clone came up a few times. The V and J genes are TRBV5-8 and TRBJ1-5; possible D gene TRBD1, 6 bases. Germline loops: CDR1 SGHTS, CDR2 YDEGEE. CDR3 length: 13 amino acids. Trimming cost V 1 base and J 4 bases, with 6 bases left between them. In DNA form, the CDR3 reads TGTGCCAGCAGCTTGACAGGGAATCAGCCCCAGCATTTT. It specifies CASSLTGNQPQHF.

This clone has a single count. V gene TRBV4-1 combines with J gene TRBJ2-1; 10 bases agree with TRBD1. This CDR3 region has 18 residues. The V segment lost 0 bases and the J segment 6 bases; nucleotides outside the gene matches: 11. CDR1 MGHRA and CDR2 YSYEKL come from the germline V gene. The CDR3 protein is CASSQDTGARDRGNEQFF. The CDR3 coding sequence is TGCGCCAGCAGCCAAGATACCGGGGCCCGGGACAGGGGCAATGAGCAGTTCTTC.

The count of this clone is one. The chain couples TRBV5-8 to TRBJ1-3, with unresolved D. The CDR3 extends over 14 amino acids. Trimming removed 3 bases at V and 0 bases at J, with 7 bases between. CDR1 SGHTS and CDR2 YDEGEE come from the germline V gene. The DNA for the CDR3 is TGTGCCAGCAGCTACTTAGTCTCTGGAAACACCATATATTTT. Protein sequence: CASSYLVSGNTIYF.

The V gene is TRBV30, the J gene TRBJ1-4; D might be TRBD1 (6 bases). Trimming stripped 2 bases from V and 3 bases from J, with 13 bases between. The CDR3 has 15 amino acids. Germline CDR1 reads GTSNPN; CDR2 reads SVGIG (reference sequence). Here the CDR3 reads CAWSTSRGSNEKLFF. CDR3 DNA sequence: TGTGCCTGGAGTACCTCCAGGGGATCTAATGAAAAACTGTTTTTT.

This chain uses TRBV7-8 with TRBJ1-5; perhaps TRBD1 as D (6 bases). Looked up from germline, CDR1 is SGHVS and CDR2 is FQNEAQ. Trimming removed 0 bases at V and 6 bases at J, with 12 bases between. The CDR3 sequence is 15 residues long. The CDR3 sequence: CASSLAQGIIQPQHF. In nucleotides, the CDR3 is TGTGCCAGCAGCTTAGCCCAGGGGATAATTCAGCCCCAGCATTTT.

The rearrangement uses TRBV7-9 and TRBJ2-1; D may be TRBD2 (6 bases). Trimming took 5 bases from V and 5 from J, leaving 22 bases between them. Germline loops: CDR1 SEHNR, CDR2 FQNEAQ (reference sequence). This CDR3 spans 17 amino acids. CDR3 DNA sequence: TGTGCCAGCAGCCTAAAGGGCAGGACTATGCGAAACAATGAGCAGTTCTTC. This translates into CASSLKGRTMRNNEQFF.

The chain is built from TRBV11-2 and TRBJ2-3, with TRBD2 as a possible D gene (6 bases). V shed 5 bases and J shed 14 bases, with 20 bases lying between them. The CDR3 loop spans 13 amino acids. CDR1 SGHAT and CDR2 FQNNGV come from the germline V gene. CDR3 bases: TGTGCCAGCAGCAACGACTATTTCGGGAGCCTGTATTTT. It is translated as CASSNDYFGSLYF.

J is TRBJ2-1 and V is TRBV6-1, with a possible D match to TRBD2 (7 bases). V was pared by 2 bases and J by 5 bases, with 13 bases between. Germline V gives CDR1 MNHNS, CDR2 SASEGT. This CDR3 contains 15 residues. The CDR3 spells CASSELGGDNNEQFF. The CDR3 DNA sequence: TGTGCCAGCAGTGAATTAGGGGGGGACAACAATGAGCAGTTCTTC.

The rearrangement uses TRBV5-1 and TRBJ2-3; 15 bases agree with TRBD2. V dropped 0 bases and J dropped 10; count of bases not matched to a gene: 9. The CDR3 has 17 residues. The germline V gene encodes CDR1 SGHRS and CDR2 YFSETQ. CDR3 nucleotide sequence: TGCGCCAGCAGCTTGGGGAGGACTAGCGGGAGGGCCGAACCGCAGTATTTT. Protein sequence: CASSLGRTSGRAEPQYF. The variable domain in full, with the rest retrieved from reference TRBV5-1 and TRBJ2-3, is KAGVTQTPRYLIKTRGQQVTLSCSPISGHRSVSWYQQTPGQGLQFLFEYFSETQRNKGNFPGRFSGRQFSNSRSEMNVSTLELGDSALYLCASSLGRTSGRAEPQYFGPGTRLTVL.

V is TRBV14 and J is TRBJ2-2; a weak D match, TRBD1 (5 bases). V lost 0 bases and J 6 bases, leaving 11 bases between the germline ends. Germline V CDR1 and CDR2: SGHDN, FVKESK. The CDR3 is made up of 15 amino acids. CDR3 sequence reads: CASSQDQVRAGELFF. The CDR3 coding sequence is TGTGCCAGCAGCCAAGATCAGGTCAGGGCCGGGGAGCTGTTTTTT.

This clone was recorded only once. The V call is TRBV2, the J call TRBJ1-2; a weak D match, TRBD1 (6 bases). The CDR3 runs to 13 residues. Germline-derived CDR1 and CDR2 are SNHLY and FYNNEI. V was shortened by 6 bases and J by 7 bases, with 15 bases between the two germline ends. DNA of the CDR3: TGTGCCAGCAGCGGACAGTTTCTCCTTGGCTACACCTTC. Amino acids: CASSGQFLLGYTF.

The DNA for the CDR3 is TGTGCCAGCCGGGGGAGGGGTATGGAGACCCAGTACTTC. It codes for CASRGRGMETQYF. The J gene is TRBJ2-5, the V gene TRBV7-9; 7 nucleotides line up with TRBD2. CDR1 SEHNR and CDR2 FQNEAQ come from the germline V gene (reference sequence). The CDR3 length is 13 residues. The V and J ends lost 8 bases and 5 bases, in that order; junction bases with no gene match: 8.

The chain has TRBV5-1 and TRBJ2-5; D gene unclear. Germline loops: CDR1 SGHRS, CDR2 YFSETQ. V lost 0 bases and J 2 bases, leaving 11 bases between the germline ends. This CDR3 is 15 amino acids long. DNA of the CDR3: TGCGCCAGCAGCTTGGGGGCGAATTATCAAGAGACCCAGTACTTC. Translated, it gives CASSLGANYQETQYF.